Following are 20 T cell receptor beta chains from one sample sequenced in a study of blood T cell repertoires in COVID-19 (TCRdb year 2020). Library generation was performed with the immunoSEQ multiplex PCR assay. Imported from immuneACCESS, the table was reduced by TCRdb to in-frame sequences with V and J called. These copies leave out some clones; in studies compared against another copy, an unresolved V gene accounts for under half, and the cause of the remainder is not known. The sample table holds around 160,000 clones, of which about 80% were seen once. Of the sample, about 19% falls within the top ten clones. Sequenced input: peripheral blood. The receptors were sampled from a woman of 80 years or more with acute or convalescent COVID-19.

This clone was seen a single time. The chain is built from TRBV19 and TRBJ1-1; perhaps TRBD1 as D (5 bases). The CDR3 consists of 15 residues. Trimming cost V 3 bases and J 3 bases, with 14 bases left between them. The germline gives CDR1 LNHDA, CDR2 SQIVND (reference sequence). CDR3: CASSIQGLTDTEAFF. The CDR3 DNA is TGTGCCAGTAGTATCCAGGGTTTGACGGACACTGAAGCTTTCTTT.

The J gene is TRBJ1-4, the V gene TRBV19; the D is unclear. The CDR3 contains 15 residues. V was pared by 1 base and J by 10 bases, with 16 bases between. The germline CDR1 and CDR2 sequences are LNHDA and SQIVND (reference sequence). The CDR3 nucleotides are TGTGCCAGTAGTATAGGGCCCCACGTTGGTGGAAAACTGTTTTTT. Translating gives CASSIGPHVGGKLFF.

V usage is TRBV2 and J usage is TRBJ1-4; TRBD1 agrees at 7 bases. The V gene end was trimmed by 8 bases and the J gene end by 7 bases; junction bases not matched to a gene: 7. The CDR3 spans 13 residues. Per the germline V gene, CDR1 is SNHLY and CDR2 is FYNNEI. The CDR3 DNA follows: TGTGCCAGCTTTAGTAACAGGGGTGAAAAACTGTTTTTT. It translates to CASFSNRGEKLFF.

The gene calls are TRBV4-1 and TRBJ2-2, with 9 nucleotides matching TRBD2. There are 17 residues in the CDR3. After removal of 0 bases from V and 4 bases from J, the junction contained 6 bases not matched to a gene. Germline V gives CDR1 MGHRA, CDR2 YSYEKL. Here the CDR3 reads CASSQDRREGVTGELFF. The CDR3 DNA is TGCGCCAGCAGCCAAGATCGGCGGGAGGGAGTCACCGGGGAGCTGTTTTTT.

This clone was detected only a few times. CDR3 residues: CSASRDRDYNEQFF. CDR3 coding DNA: TGCAGTGCTAGTAGGGACAGGGACTACAATGAGCAGTTCTTC. This chain uses TRBV20-1 with TRBJ2-1, with TRBD1 identical over 9 bases. Germline V lookup: CDR1 DFQATT, CDR2 SNEGSKA (reference sequence). This CDR3 region has 14 residues. The junction had 3 bases not matched to a gene; V was cut back by 3 bases and J by 3 bases.

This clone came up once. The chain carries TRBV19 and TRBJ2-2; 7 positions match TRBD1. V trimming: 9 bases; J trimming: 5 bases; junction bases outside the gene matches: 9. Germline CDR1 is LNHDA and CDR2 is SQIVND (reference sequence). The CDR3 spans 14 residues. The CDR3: CASSTGVGTGELFF. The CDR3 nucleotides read TGTGCCAGCAGCACAGGGGTAGGAACCGGGGAGCTGTTTTTT.

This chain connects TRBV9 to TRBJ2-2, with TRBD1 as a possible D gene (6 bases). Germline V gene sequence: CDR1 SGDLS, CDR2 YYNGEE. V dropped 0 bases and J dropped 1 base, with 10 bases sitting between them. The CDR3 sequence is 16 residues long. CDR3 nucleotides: TGTGCCAGCAGCGTAGCTGTAGGGGGGAACACCGGGGAGCTGTTTTTT. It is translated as CASSVAVGGNTGELFF.

The CDR3 protein is CASSPRGRTGPTNEKLFF. The CDR3 DNA sequence: TGTGCCAGCAGCCCCAGGGGTAGAACAGGCCCAACTAATGAAAAACTGTTTTTT. This chain joins TRBV4-2 and TRBJ1-4; a weak D match, TRBD1 (6 bases). Trimming took 4 bases from V and 0 from J, leaving 18 bases between them. Per the germline V gene, CDR1 is LGHNA and CDR2 is YNFKEQ. This CDR3 region has 18 residues.

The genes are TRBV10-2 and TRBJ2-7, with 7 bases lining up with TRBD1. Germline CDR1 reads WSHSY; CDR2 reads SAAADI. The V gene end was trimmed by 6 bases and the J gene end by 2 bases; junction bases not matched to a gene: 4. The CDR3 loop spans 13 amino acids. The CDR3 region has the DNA TGCGCCAGCAGCTGGGACAGCCCCTACGAGCAGTACTTC. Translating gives CASSWDSPYEQYF.

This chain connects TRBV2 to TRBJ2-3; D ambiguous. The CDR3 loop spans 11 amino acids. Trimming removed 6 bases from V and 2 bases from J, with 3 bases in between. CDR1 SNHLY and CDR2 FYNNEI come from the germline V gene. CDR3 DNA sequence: TGTGCCAGCAGCTTCACAGATACGCAGTATTTT. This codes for CASSFTDTQYF.

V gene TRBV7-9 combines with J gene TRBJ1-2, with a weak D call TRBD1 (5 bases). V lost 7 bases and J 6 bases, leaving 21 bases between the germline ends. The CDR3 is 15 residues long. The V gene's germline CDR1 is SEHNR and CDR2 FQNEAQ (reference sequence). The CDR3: CASTDPLGVEDGYTF. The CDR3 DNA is TGTGCCAGCACCGACCCCTTAGGGGTAGAGGATGGCTACACCTTC. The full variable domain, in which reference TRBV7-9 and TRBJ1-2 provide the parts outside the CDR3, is DTGVSQNPRHKITKRGQNVTFRCDPISEHNRLYWYRQTLGQGPEFLTYFQNEAQLEKSRLLSDRFSAERPKGSFSTLEIQRTEQGDSAMYLCASTDPLGVEDGYTFGSGTRLTVV.

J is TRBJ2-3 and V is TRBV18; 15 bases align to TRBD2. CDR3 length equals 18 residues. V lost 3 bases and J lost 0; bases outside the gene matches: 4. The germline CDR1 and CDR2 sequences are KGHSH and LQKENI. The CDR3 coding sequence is TGTGCCAGCTCACCCGGGACTAGCGGGGGGCTAAGCACAGATACGCAGTATTTT. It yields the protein CASSPGTSGGLSTDTQYF.

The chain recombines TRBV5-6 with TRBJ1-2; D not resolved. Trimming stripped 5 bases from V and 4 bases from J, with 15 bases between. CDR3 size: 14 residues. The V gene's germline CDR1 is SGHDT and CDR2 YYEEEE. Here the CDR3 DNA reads TGTGCCAGCAGATCCTGGTGGGCAGCCTATGGCTACACCTTC. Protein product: CASRSWWAAYGYTF.

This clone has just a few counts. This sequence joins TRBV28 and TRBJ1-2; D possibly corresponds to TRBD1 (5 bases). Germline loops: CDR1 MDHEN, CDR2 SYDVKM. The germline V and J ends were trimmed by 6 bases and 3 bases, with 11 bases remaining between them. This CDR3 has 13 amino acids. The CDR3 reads CASSPLGDYGYTF. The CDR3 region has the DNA TGTGCCAGCAGCCCATTAGGGGACTATGGCTACACCTTC.

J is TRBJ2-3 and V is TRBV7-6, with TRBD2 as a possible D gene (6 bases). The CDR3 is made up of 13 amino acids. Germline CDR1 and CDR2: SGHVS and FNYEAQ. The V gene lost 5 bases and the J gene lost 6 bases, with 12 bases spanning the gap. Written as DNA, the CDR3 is TGTGCCAGCAGCCCAAGGGCGGGGGATACGCAGTATTTT. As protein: CASSPRAGDTQYF.

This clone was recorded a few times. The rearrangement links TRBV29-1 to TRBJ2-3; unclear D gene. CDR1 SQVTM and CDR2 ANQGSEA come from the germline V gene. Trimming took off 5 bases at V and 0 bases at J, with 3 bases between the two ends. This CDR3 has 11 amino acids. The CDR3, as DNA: TGCAGCGTTACTAGCACAGATACGCAGTATTTT. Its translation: CSVTSTDTQYF.

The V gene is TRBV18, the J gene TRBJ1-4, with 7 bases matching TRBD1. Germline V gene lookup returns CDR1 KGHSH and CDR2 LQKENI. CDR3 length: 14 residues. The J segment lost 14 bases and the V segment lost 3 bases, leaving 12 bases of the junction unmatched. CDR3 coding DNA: TGTGCCAGCTCACCCCCGGGACAGAGGCCGAGTCTGTTTTTT. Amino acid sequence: CASSPPGQRPSLFF.

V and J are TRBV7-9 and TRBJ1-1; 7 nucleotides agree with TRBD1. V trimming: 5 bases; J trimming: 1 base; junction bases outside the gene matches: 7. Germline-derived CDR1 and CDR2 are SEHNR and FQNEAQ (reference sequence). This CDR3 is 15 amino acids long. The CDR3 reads CASSPNRGPNTEAFF. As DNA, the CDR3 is TGTGCCAGCAGCCCAAACAGGGGACCGAACACTGAAGCTTTCTTT.

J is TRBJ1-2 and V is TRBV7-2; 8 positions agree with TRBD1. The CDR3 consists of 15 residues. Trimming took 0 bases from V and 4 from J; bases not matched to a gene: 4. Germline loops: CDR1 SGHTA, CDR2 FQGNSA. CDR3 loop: CASSLAGTGGYGYTF. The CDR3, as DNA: TGTGCCAGCAGCTTAGCTGGGACAGGAGGCTATGGCTACACCTTC.

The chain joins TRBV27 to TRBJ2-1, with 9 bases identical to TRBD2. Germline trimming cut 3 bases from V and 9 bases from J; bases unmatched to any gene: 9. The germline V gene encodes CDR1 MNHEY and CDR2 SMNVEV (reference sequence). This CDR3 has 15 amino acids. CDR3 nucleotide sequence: TGTGCCAGCAGTTTTGGGGCGGGAGGGGGTGCTGAGCAGTTCTTC. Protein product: CASSFGAGGGAEQFF.